The 20 T cell receptor beta chains listed next were all sequenced from one sample in a study of Graves' ophthalmopathy and Graves' hyperthyroidism. RNA transcripts were the template, and TCR beta CDR3 regions were amplified from them. HTBI primers served in a first-round RT-PCR, which a second-round multiplex PCR followed. Each CDR3 protein is one row after TCRdb ran MiXCR on the multiplex PCR reads. This table has 1 million to 1.3 million distinct CDR3 sequences, 35% to 40% appearing once. The sample consisted of peripheral blood or thyroid tissue (not recorded which). The receptors here all came from an adult man with Graves' hyperthyroidism.

This clonotype was observed a few times. The CDR3 DNA reads as TGTGCCAGCAGTTACACCGGACAGGGCAGTCAGCCCCAGCATTTT. As protein: CASSYTGQGSQPQHF. The chain recombines TRBV12-3 or TRBV12-4 with TRBJ1-5; TRBD1 matches 8 bases. This CDR3 contains 15 residues. V gave up 4 bases and J gave up 6 bases; unmatched junction bases: 8.

The chain recombines TRBV6-5 with TRBJ1-5; 7 bases map to TRBD1. This CDR3 region has 16 residues. V lost 5 bases and J lost 4; bases outside the gene matches: 11. The V gene's germline CDR1 is MNHEY and CDR2 SVGAGI. CDR3 protein: CASSDNYRGWNQPQHF. The CDR3 bases are TGTGCCAGCAGTGACAACTACAGGGGTTGGAATCAGCCCCAGCATTTT.

The chain links TRBV10-3 to TRBJ1-1; 7 bases fit TRBD1. V dropped 6 bases and J dropped 1; count of bases not matched to a gene: 5. The CDR3 is 14 residues long. Germline V gives CDR1 ENHRY, CDR2 SYGVKD. CDR3 DNA sequence: TGTGCCATCAGCCACAGGGGACAGAACACTGAAGCTTTCTTT. Residues: CAISHRGQNTEAFF.

Notes on this clonotype: One base away lies a much larger clone, so this may be a sequencing read error. The chain combines TRBV20-1 with TRBJ1-5; 7 nucleotides line up with TRBD1. Germline-derived CDR1 and CDR2 are DFQATT and SNEGSKA (reference sequence). The CDR3 has 13 amino acids. With V trimmed by 6 bases and J by 5 bases, 7 bases remained unmatched. The CDR3 protein is CSAPVTGDQPQHF. DNA for the CDR3: TGCAGTGCCCCGGTCACAGGGGATCAGCCCCAGCATTTT.

This clonotype was counted ten times or more. CDR3 residues: CASRTQGARETQYF. CDR3 in DNA: TGTGCCAGCAGGACACAGGGGGCGAGGGAGACCCAGTACTTC. The rearrangement links TRBV6-5 to TRBJ2-5; TRBD1 matches at 9 bases. CDR3 length: 14 amino acids. After removal of 6 bases from V and 5 bases from J, the junction contained 7 bases not matched to a gene. Germline-derived CDR1 and CDR2 are MNHEY and SVGAGI.

This clonotype was found many times. The V gene is TRBV29-1, the J gene TRBJ2-5; TRBD2 agrees at 7 bases. The J segment lost 5 bases and the V segment lost 6 bases, leaving 6 bases of the junction unmatched. The CDR3 length is 12 residues. Germline CDR1 and CDR2: SQVTM and ANQGSEA. CDR3: CSVPTGGETQYF. CDR3 coding DNA: TGCAGCGTGCCCACGGGGGGTGAGACCCAGTACTTC.

This clonotype was counted ten times or more. CDR3 sequence reads: CASSGQGNSPLHF. The CDR3 DNA reads as TGTGCCAGCAGTGGACAGGGGAATTCACCCCTCCACTTT. The chain uses TRBV6-5 and TRBJ1-6, with TRBD1 matching 9 bases. The V and J ends lost 5 bases and 7 bases, in that order; junction bases with no gene match: 0. The CDR3 is 13 residues long. Germline assignment: CDR1 MNHEY and CDR2 SVGAGI.

On this clonotype itself: A junction end diverges from the germline sequence, so it may reflect a read error. The chain employs TRBV10-3 and TRBJ1-1; tentatively, D is TRBD1 (5 bases). The CDR3 runs 16 residues. CDR1 and CDR2 (germline): ENHRY, SYGVKD. CDR3 region: CASSYSGGGTNTEAFF. CDR3 bases: TGTGCCAGCAGTTACTCTGGCGGGGGGACGAACACTGAAGCTTTCTTT.

With regard to this clonotype: At one end the junction does not follow the germline gene, possibly because of a read error. Here the CDR3 reads CASSYRSGVQETQYF. CDR3 coding DNA: TGTGCCAGCAGTTACCGGTCGGGGGTCCAAGAGACCCAGTACTTC. The rearrangement joins TRBV10-3 to TRBJ2-5, with D possibly being TRBD2 (6 bases). Germline CDR1 and CDR2: ENHRY and SYGVKD. The CDR3 totals 15 residues.

The sample holds many counts of this clonotype. The chain joins TRBV2 to TRBJ1-4; D gene uncertain. Germline loops: CDR1 SNHLY, CDR2 FYNNEI. V gave up 6 bases and J gave up 12 bases, with 14 bases separating them. The CDR3 runs 12 residues. The CDR3 region is CASSPRTAQLFF. CDR3 nucleotide sequence: TGTGCCAGCAGCCCCCGGACCGCCCAACTGTTTTTT. Together with reference TRBV2 and TRBJ1-4, the CDR3 gives the full variable domain: EPEVTQTPSHQVTQMGQEVILRCVPISNHLYFYWYRQILGQKVEFLVSFYNNEISEKSEIFDDQFSVERPDGSNFTLKIRSTKLEDSAMYFCASSPRTAQLFFGSGTQLSVL.

This clonotype was found many times. V usage is TRBV7-3 and J usage is TRBJ2-2; D unclear. Trimming took 0 bases from V and 4 from J, leaving 3 bases between them. Germline V gene data show CDR1 as SGHTA and CDR2 as FQGTGA. The CDR3 extends over 13 amino acids. CDR3 DNA sequence: TGTGCCAGCAGCTTAACCGGCACCGGGGAGCTGTTTTTT. This encodes CASSLTGTGELFF.

The rearrangement joins TRBV7-9 to TRBJ2-5; D is unresolved. The CDR3 extends over 14 amino acids. V shed 5 bases and J shed 3 bases, with 13 bases lying between them. The V gene's germline CDR1 is SEHNR and CDR2 FQNEAQ (reference sequence). The CDR3 protein is CASSPERLKETQYF. Written as DNA, the CDR3 is TGTGCCAGCAGCCCGGAACGACTGAAAGAGACCCAGTACTTC.

This clonotype was detected ten times or more. The rearrangement links TRBV19 to TRBJ1-1; maybe TRBD1 (5 bases). The V gene's germline CDR1 is LNHDA and CDR2 SQIVND (reference sequence). This CDR3 spans 14 amino acids. Trimming took 2 bases from V and 0 from J, leaving 7 bases between them. The CDR3 loop reads CASSIWGLNTEAFF. In nucleotides, the CDR3 is TGTGCCAGTAGTATATGGGGGTTGAACACTGAAGCTTTCTTT.

This clonotype was seen at least ten times. The V gene is TRBV7-2, the J gene TRBJ2-5, with unresolved D. The CDR3 has 14 residues. From germline, CDR1 is SGHTA and CDR2 FQGNSA. V shed 7 bases and J shed 5 bases, with 17 bases lying between them. The DNA of the CDR3 is TGTGCCAGCACCCCAGGACGCCACACCGAGACCCAGTACTTC. Its translation: CASTPGRHTETQYF. Full variable domain (remainder filled in from reference TRBV7-2 and TRBJ2-5): GAGVSQSPSNKVTEKGKDVELRCDPISGHTALYWYRQSLGQGLEFLIYFQGNSAPDKSGLPSDRFSAERTGGSVSTLTIQRTQQEDSAVYLCASTPGRHTETQYFGPGTRLLVL.

Many counts were recorded for this clonotype. The genes are TRBV7-6 and TRBJ2-2; the D call may be TRBD1 or TRBD2 (5 bases each). The CDR3 loop spans 15 amino acids. V lost 5 bases to trimming and J lost 4 bases, with 14 bases between them. Per the germline V gene, CDR1 is SGHVS and CDR2 is FNYEAQ. The CDR3 loop is CASSKLQGPTGELFF. DNA of the CDR3: TGTGCCAGCAGCAAGCTCCAGGGACCCACCGGGGAGCTGTTTTTT.

This clonotype was detected ten times or more. This sequence joins TRBV10-3 and TRBJ1-2; D may be TRBD1 (6 bases). Germline CDR1 and CDR2: ENHRY and SYGVKD. V was pared by 6 bases and J by 4 bases, with 12 bases between. The CDR3 length is 13 residues. The CDR3 DNA reads TGTGCCATCAGGAAAGAGACAGGCTATGGCTACACCTTC. Its protein is CAIRKETGYGYTF.

At least ten counts were recorded for this clonotype. V is TRBV24-1 and J is TRBJ2-2; 7 bases agree with TRBD2. J gave up 4 bases and V 6 bases, and 13 bases lay outside the gene matches. Germline V gene data show CDR1 as KGHDR and CDR2 as SFDVKD. The CDR3 extends over 17 amino acids. The CDR3 DNA is TGTGCCACCAGTCCCGGCGTTGCGGGGGAGAGCACCGGGGAGCTGTTTTTT. Encoded protein: CATSPGVAGESTGELFF.

The chain recombines TRBV7-9 with TRBJ1-5; D is unresolved. The CDR3 extends over 15 amino acids. V was trimmed by 3 bases and J by 4 bases, leaving 13 bases between them. Per germline, CDR1 SEHNR and CDR2 FQNEAQ (reference sequence). In DNA form, the CDR3 reads TGTGCCAGCAGCTTCCGAGCAGGACTGAATCAGCCCCAGCATTTT. This encodes CASSFRAGLNQPQHF.

This clonotype has just one count. This clone may be a read error of a much larger clone one base away. J is TRBJ2-5 and V is TRBV12-3 or TRBV12-4; 7 bases line up with TRBD2. V lost 4 bases to trimming and J lost 9 bases; unmatched junction nucleotides: 11. The CDR3 has 14 amino acids. CDR3 sequence reads: CASSSDGTTGSQYF. DNA of the CDR3: TGTGCCAGCAGTTCAGACGGGACTACGGGGTCCCAGTACTTC.

In its sample, this clonotype was seen a few times. The chain recombines TRBV25-1 with TRBJ1-1; D is undetermined. Germline V CDR1 and CDR2: MGHDK, SYGVNS. The CDR3 has 13 amino acids. V shed 7 bases and J shed 6 bases, with 15 bases lying between them. The CDR3 sequence is CASTPAVNSEAFF. In DNA, the CDR3 is TGTGCCAGCACCCCCGCGGTGAATTCTGAAGCTTTCTTT.